These T cell receptor beta chains were read from a single sample in a study of blood T cell repertoires in COVID-19. The table came from immunoSEQ multiplex PCR; TCRdb's copy has only in-frame clones and leaves some out. The table lists about 240,000 clones, roughly 80% of them singletons. Sequencing was carried out using peripheral blood. The receptors originated from a woman aged 18-29 years with acute or convalescent COVID-19. Each CDR3 is given with its conserved first and last residue. A D gene is named only where the DNA matches it firmly. Only part of the rows carry a size: once, few, many, or a class if the clone is expanded.

d_gene: TRBD2
abundance: -
j_gene: TRBJ2-1
v_gene: TRBV4-3
CDR3aa: CASRRAGDSSYNEQFF
CDR3nt: TGCGCCAGCAGGAGGGCGGGAGATAGCTCCTACAATGAGCAGTTCTTC

d_gene: -
abundance: -
j_gene: TRBJ1-1
v_gene: TRBV10-3
CDR3aa: CAISVAETNTANTEAFF
CDR3nt: TGTGCCATCAGTGTTGCAGAAACTAATACTGCGAACACTGAAGCTTTCTTT

d_gene: -
abundance: once
j_gene: TRBJ2-2
v_gene: TRBV5-5
CDR3aa: CATKDQGLGGELFF
CDR3nt: TGTGCCACCAAGGACCAGGGGCTTGGCGGGGAGCTGTTTTTT

d_gene: -
abundance: once
j_gene: TRBJ1-1
v_gene: TRBV6-1
CDR3aa: CASSELGSTEAFF
CDR3nt: TGTGCCAGCAGTGAACTGGGGAGCACTGAAGCTTTCTTT

d_gene: TRBD1
abundance: once
j_gene: TRBJ1-6
v_gene: TRBV25-1
CDR3aa: CASRSEGTGGYNSPLHF
CDR3nt: TGTGCCAGCAGGTCGGAGGGGACAGGGGGCTATAATTCACCCCTCCACTTT

d_gene: TRBD1
abundance: -
j_gene: TRBJ2-5
v_gene: TRBV28
CDR3aa: CASSSTPGQGKETQYF
CDR3nt: TGTGCCAGCAGTTCCACTCCGGGACAGGGGAAAGAGACCCAGTACTTC

d_gene: -
abundance: -
j_gene: TRBJ2-1
v_gene: TRBV9
CDR3aa: CASSAQEGTQFF
CDR3nt: TGTGCCAGCAGCGCCCAGGAGGGGACTCAGTTCTTC

d_gene: TRBD2
abundance: -
j_gene: TRBJ2-5
v_gene: TRBV7-2
CDR3aa: CASSQGLAGVGTQYF
CDR3nt: TGTGCCAGCAGCCAGGGACTAGCGGGAGTGGGGACCCAGTACTTC

d_gene: -
abundance: -
j_gene: TRBJ1-3
v_gene: TRBV5-1
CDR3aa: CASSSGQPPNTIYF
CDR3nt: TGCGCCAGCAGCTCGGGACAACCCCCAAACACCATATATTTT

d_gene: -
abundance: -
j_gene: TRBJ1-1
v_gene: TRBV18
CDR3aa: CASSRGGSQNTEAFF
CDR3nt: TGTGCCAGCTCAAGGGGGGGATCACAGAACACTGAAGCTTTCTTT

d_gene: -
abundance: few
j_gene: TRBJ2-3
v_gene: TRBV19
CDR3aa: CASSNPGHVTDTQYF
CDR3nt: TGTGCCAGTAGTAACCCGGGACACGTTACAGATACGCAGTATTTT

d_gene: -
abundance: -
j_gene: TRBJ1-4
v_gene: TRBV2
CDR3aa: CASIRATNEKLFF
CDR3nt: TGTGCCAGCATTCGGGCAACTAATGAAAAACTGTTTTTT

d_gene: -
abundance: -
j_gene: TRBJ2-3
v_gene: TRBV25-1
CDR3aa: CASSSYTQYF
CDR3nt: TGTGCCAGCAGTTCCTATACGCAGTATTTT

d_gene: TRBD2
abundance: -
j_gene: TRBJ2-1
v_gene: TRBV3-1/TRBV3-2
CDR3aa: CASRPFSGPTNNEQFF
CDR3nt: TGTGCCAGCAGGCCTTTTAGCGGGCCGACGAACAATGAGCAGTTCTTC

d_gene: -
abundance: -
j_gene: TRBJ1-2
v_gene: TRBV27
CDR3aa: CASSLSLRGGLIYGYTF
CDR3nt: TGTGCCAGCAGTTTATCCTTGCGGGGGGGGTTAATCTATGGCTACACCTTC

d_gene: TRBD1
abundance: -
j_gene: TRBJ2-7
v_gene: TRBV19
CDR3aa: CASSAAGQVSYEQYF
CDR3nt: TGTGCCAGTAGTGCCGCCGGACAGGTCTCCTACGAGCAGTACTTC

d_gene: -
abundance: -
j_gene: TRBJ2-5
v_gene: TRBV10-3
CDR3aa: CAISDLTTSRGTQYF
CDR3nt: TGTGCCATCAGTGACCTAACCACCTCCAGAGGGACCCAGTACTTC

d_gene: -
abundance: few
j_gene: TRBJ2-5
v_gene: TRBV7-8
CDR3aa: CASSLGTNQETQYF
CDR3nt: TGTGCCAGCAGCCTCGGGACAAATCAAGAGACCCAGTACTTC

d_gene: TRBD1
abundance: once
j_gene: TRBJ1-1
v_gene: TRBV5-4
CDR3aa: CASTRRQGIRTEAFF
CDR3nt: TGTGCCAGCACCCGAAGACAGGGAATACGTACTGAAGCTTTCTTT

d_gene: -
abundance: -
j_gene: TRBJ2-1
v_gene: TRBV23-1
CDR3aa: CASSQCWREGQVF
CDR3nt: TGCGCCAGCAGTCAGTGTTGGAGGGAAGGTCAAGTCTTC

d_gene: -
abundance: -
j_gene: TRBJ2-7
v_gene: TRBV19
CDR3aa: CASSIGRSSYEQYF
CDR3nt: TGTGCCAGTAGTATAGGCCGTAGCTCCTACGAGCAGTACTTC

d_gene: -
abundance: -
j_gene: TRBJ2-3
v_gene: TRBV7-2
CDR3aa: CASSLPITDTQYF
CDR3nt: TGTGCCAGCAGCTTACCAATCACAGATACGCAGTATTTT

d_gene: TRBD2
abundance: -
j_gene: TRBJ2-7
v_gene: TRBV6-5
CDR3aa: CASRVTSGLYYEQYF
CDR3nt: TGTGCCAGCAGAGTAACTAGCGGGCTCTACTACGAGCAGTACTTC

d_gene: TRBD2
abundance: once
j_gene: TRBJ2-3
v_gene: TRBV12-5
CDR3aa: CASVREAYTDTQYF
CDR3nt: TGTGCTAGTGTTCGGGAGGCCTACACAGATACGCAGTATTTT

d_gene: -
abundance: -
j_gene: TRBJ2-7
v_gene: TRBV6-2/TRBV6-3
CDR3aa: CASSYGTLVSSYEQYF
CDR3nt: TGTGCCAGCAGTTACGGCACACTAGTCTCTAGCTACGAGCAGTACTTC

d_gene: -
abundance: -
j_gene: TRBJ1-5
v_gene: TRBV19
CDR3aa: CASSIVGPRGNQPQHF
CDR3nt: TGTGCCAGTAGTATAGTCGGCCCCCGGGGCAATCAGCCCCAGCATTTT

d_gene: -
abundance: -
j_gene: TRBJ2-7
v_gene: TRBV20-1
CDR3aa: CSASVPGERGYEQYF
CDR3nt: TGCAGTGCTAGTGTCCCGGGGGAACGGGGGTACGAGCAGTACTTC

d_gene: -
abundance: -
j_gene: TRBJ1-1
v_gene: TRBV6-5
CDR3aa: CASCYRVGDTEAFF
CDR3nt: TGTGCCAGCTGCTACAGGGTCGGGGACACTGAAGCTTTCTTT

d_gene: -
abundance: -
j_gene: TRBJ2-7
v_gene: TRBV6-5
CDR3aa: CASSYRGPYEQYF
CDR3nt: TGTGCCAGCAGTTACAGGGGTCCCTACGAGCAGTACTTC

d_gene: -
abundance: -
j_gene: TRBJ1-1
v_gene: TRBV12-3/TRBV12-4
CDR3aa: CASSSGVSEAFF
CDR3nt: TGTGCCAGCAGTTCGGGGGTCTCTGAAGCTTTCTTT

d_gene: -
abundance: once
j_gene: TRBJ1-2
v_gene: TRBV28
CDR3aa: CASSFTLLTPEGYGYTF
CDR3nt: TGTGCCAGCAGTTTTACCCTCTTGACCCCAGAGGGCTATGGCTACACCTTC

d_gene: -
abundance: -
j_gene: TRBJ2-5
v_gene: TRBV19
CDR3aa: CASSVFGGAETQYF
CDR3nt: TGTGCCAGTAGTGTGTTTGGGGGCGCAGAGACCCAGTACTTC

d_gene: TRBD1
abundance: -
j_gene: TRBJ1-1
v_gene: TRBV2
CDR3aa: CASSDWDSTTEAFF
CDR3nt: TGTGCCAGCAGTGATTGGGACAGTACCACTGAAGCTTTCTTT

d_gene: -
abundance: -
j_gene: TRBJ2-1
v_gene: TRBV12-5
CDR3aa: CASGLVQSITNEQFF
CDR3nt: TGTGCTAGTGGTTTGGTACAGTCGATTACCAATGAGCAGTTCTTC

d_gene: -
abundance: many
j_gene: TRBJ2-3
v_gene: TRBV4-2
CDR3aa: CASSPNPSETRADTQYF
CDR3nt: TGTGCCAGCAGCCCCAACCCTAGCGAGACCAGGGCAGATACGCAGTATTTT

d_gene: TRBD2
abundance: -
j_gene: TRBJ2-1
v_gene: TRBV7-2
CDR3aa: CASSLVLAGENEQFF
CDR3nt: TGTGCCAGCAGCTTAGTTCTAGCGGGAGAAAATGAGCAGTTCTTC

d_gene: -
abundance: many
j_gene: TRBJ2-3
v_gene: TRBV6-4
CDR3aa: CASSETLDADTQYF
CDR3nt: TGTGCCAGCAGTGAAACACTAGATGCAGATACGCAGTATTTT

d_gene: TRBD2
abundance: -
j_gene: TRBJ2-7
v_gene: TRBV28
CDR3aa: CASSPVLAALSYEQYF
CDR3nt: TGTGCCAGCAGTCCCGTACTAGCGGCTCTCTCCTACGAGCAGTACTTC

d_gene: TRBD2
abundance: -
j_gene: TRBJ2-2
v_gene: TRBV2
CDR3aa: CASGGLAGGSGELFF
CDR3nt: TGTGCCAGCGGAGGACTAGCGGGAGGTAGCGGGGAGCTGTTTTTT

d_gene: -
abundance: -
j_gene: TRBJ2-1
v_gene: TRBV30
CDR3aa: CAWSVGGHEQFF
CDR3nt: TGTGCCTGGAGTGTTGGGGGCCATGAGCAGTTCTTC

d_gene: TRBD1
abundance: -
j_gene: TRBJ2-3
v_gene: TRBV14
CDR3aa: CASSQGQGGTDTQYF
CDR3nt: TGTGCCAGCAGCCAGGGACAGGGTGGCACAGATACGCAGTATTTT

d_gene: -
abundance: -
j_gene: TRBJ2-3
v_gene: TRBV11-3
CDR3aa: CASSLDYTDTQYF
CDR3nt: TGTGCCAGCAGCTTAGATTACACAGATACGCAGTATTTT

d_gene: -
abundance: -
j_gene: TRBJ1-1
v_gene: TRBV25-1
CDR3aa: CASSESPGNTEAFF
CDR3nt: TGTGCCAGCAGTGAAAGCCCAGGAAACACTGAAGCTTTCTTT

d_gene: TRBD1
abundance: once
j_gene: TRBJ2-2
v_gene: TRBV5-1
CDR3aa: CASSTGQGAVGELFF
CDR3nt: TGCGCCAGCAGCACGGGACAGGGGGCCGTCGGGGAGCTGTTTTTT

d_gene: -
abundance: -
j_gene: TRBJ1-3
v_gene: TRBV25-1
CDR3aa: CASSNRGMGTYRNTIYF
CDR3nt: TGTGCCAGCAGTAATCGGGGAATGGGAACATACAGAAACACCATATATTTT

d_gene: TRBD1
abundance: -
j_gene: TRBJ1-1
v_gene: TRBV6-5
CDR3aa: CASSYFSDRWDTEAFF
CDR3nt: TGTGCCAGCAGTTACTTCTCGGACAGGTGGGACACTGAAGCTTTCTTT

d_gene: -
abundance: -
j_gene: TRBJ2-1
v_gene: TRBV2
CDR3aa: CASRRGVAYNEQFF
CDR3nt: TGTGCCAGCAGGAGAGGTGTCGCCTACAATGAGCAGTTCTTC

d_gene: -
abundance: -
j_gene: TRBJ1-6
v_gene: TRBV6-1
CDR3aa: CASSEGSGYNSPLHF
CDR3nt: TGTGCCAGCAGTGAAGGGTCAGGGTATAATTCACCCCTCCACTTT

d_gene: TRBD1
abundance: -
j_gene: TRBJ1-2
v_gene: TRBV28
CDR3aa: CASSLTGGRGYTF
CDR3nt: TGTGCCAGCAGTCTGACAGGGGGACGCGGCTACACCTTC

d_gene: -
abundance: -
j_gene: TRBJ1-2
v_gene: TRBV15
CDR3aa: CATSRVVLDGYTF
CDR3nt: TGTGCCACCAGCAGAGTAGTTTTGGATGGCTACACCTTC

d_gene: TRBD1
abundance: -
j_gene: TRBJ2-1
v_gene: TRBV27
CDR3aa: CASSPHRGTGTYNEQFF
CDR3nt: TGTGCCAGCAGTCCCCACAGGGGAACGGGTACCTACAATGAGCAGTTCTTC

d_gene: -
abundance: few
j_gene: TRBJ2-7
v_gene: TRBV18
CDR3aa: CASSPRDFLYEQYF
CDR3nt: TGTGCCAGCTCACCACGGGACTTCCTCTACGAGCAGTACTTC

d_gene: -
abundance: -
j_gene: TRBJ2-1
v_gene: TRBV6-5
CDR3aa: CASSHGTYNEQFF
CDR3nt: TGTGCCAGCAGTCACGGGACCTACAATGAGCAGTTCTTC

d_gene: TRBD2
abundance: -
j_gene: TRBJ2-3
v_gene: TRBV9
CDR3aa: CASSPRLAGAVGDTQYF
CDR3nt: TGTGCCAGCAGCCCCCGGCTAGCGGGAGCGGTGGGAGATACGCAGTATTTT

d_gene: -
abundance: -
j_gene: TRBJ2-4
v_gene: TRBV7-6
CDR3aa: CASSFPGDIQYF
CDR3nt: TGTGCCAGCAGCTTCCCAGGGGACATTCAGTACTTC